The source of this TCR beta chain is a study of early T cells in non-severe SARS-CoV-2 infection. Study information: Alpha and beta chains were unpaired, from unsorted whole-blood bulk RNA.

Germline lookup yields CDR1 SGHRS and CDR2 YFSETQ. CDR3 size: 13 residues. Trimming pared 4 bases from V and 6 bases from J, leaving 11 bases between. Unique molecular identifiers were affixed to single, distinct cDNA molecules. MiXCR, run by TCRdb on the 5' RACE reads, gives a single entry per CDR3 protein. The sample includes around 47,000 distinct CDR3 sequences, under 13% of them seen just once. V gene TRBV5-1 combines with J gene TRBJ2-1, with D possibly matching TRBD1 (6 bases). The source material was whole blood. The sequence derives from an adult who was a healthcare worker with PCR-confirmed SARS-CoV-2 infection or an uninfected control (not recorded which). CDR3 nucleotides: TGCGCCAGCAGCGCGGACAGCCGCAATGAGCAGTTCTTC. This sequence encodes CASSADSRNEQFF.